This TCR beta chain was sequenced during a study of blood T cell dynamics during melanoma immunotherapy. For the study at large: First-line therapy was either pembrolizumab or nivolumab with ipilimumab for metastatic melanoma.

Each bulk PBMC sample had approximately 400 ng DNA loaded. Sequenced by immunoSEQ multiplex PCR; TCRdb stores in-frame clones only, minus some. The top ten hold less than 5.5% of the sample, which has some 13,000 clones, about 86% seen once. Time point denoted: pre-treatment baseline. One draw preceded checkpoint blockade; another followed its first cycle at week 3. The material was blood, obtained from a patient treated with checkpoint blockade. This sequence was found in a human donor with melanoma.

The CDR3 DNA reads TGTGCCAGCAGCCGGCGCGCCGGCCAAGAGACCCAGTACTTC. Its translation: CASSRRAGQETQYF. The J gene is TRBJ2-5, the V gene TRBV5-4; D unresolved. Germline lookup yields CDR1 SGHNT and CDR2 YYREEE (reference sequence). V shed 4 bases and J shed 1 base, with 11 bases lying between them. CDR3 size: 14 residues.